This T cell receptor (beta chain) was captured by sequencing in a study of cytomegalovirus exposure and HLA in healthy donors. The assay was immunoSEQ multiplex PCR, and TCRdb's table has in-frame clones only and misses some. The sample holds some 210,000 clones, around 86% seen once. Study findings and constraints: The classifier reportedly diagnosed cytomegalovirus status with high sensitivity and specificity. TCR clusters originating in the first cohort tended to co-occur in the 120 validation repertoires, according to a later analysis. The CMV antigen specificity of a few CMV-associated chains was confirmed through in vitro analysis. Cytomegalovirus association was assigned to about 150 TCR beta chains.

Regarding this clone: Its antigen is currently unknown.

The CDR3 has 12 amino acids. With 6 bases removed from V and 6 bases from J, the gap between germline ends came to 9 bases. CDR1 is MNHNS, CDR2 SASEGT, per germline. Sequencing was performed on PBMCs. V and J are TRBV6-1 and TRBJ2-1, with a possible D match to TRBD2 (6 bases). This TCR derives from a woman aged 18-29 years in good health and CMV-seropositive. For the CDR3, the DNA is TGTGCCAGCAGGGGACTTGGCAATGAGCAGTTCTTC. It encodes CASRGLGNEQFF.